This T cell receptor (beta chain) was sequenced during a study of blood T cell repertoires in COVID-19. The overall study: PBMCs, B-cell-depleted T cells, or T cells provided the cDNA or gDNA that made up the material.

Symptom resolution, clearance, or two negative PCRs marked donors in Cohort 3 as recovered. Using immunoSEQ multiplex PCR, the repertoire was profiled, and TCRdb retains in-frame clones only, with some absent. Of about 300,000 clones detected, approximately 88% appear once; the ten largest clones hold 1.7%. Trimming left V 5 bases short and J 8 bases short, with 27 bases between. The CDR3 runs 17 residues. Germline V CDR1 and CDR2: SGHTA, FQGNSA. This receptor was taken from a woman between 40 and 55 years old who had recovered from COVID-19. This chain links TRBV7-2 with TRBJ1-2, with TRBD1 as a possible D gene (6 bases). Sequencing input: PBMCs or T cells enriched from blood (not recorded which). The CDR3 here is CASSQSASGGGIIGYTF. The CDR3 DNA reads TGTGCCAGCAGCCAGTCGGCCAGTGGCGGGGGCATTATCGGCTACACCTTC.